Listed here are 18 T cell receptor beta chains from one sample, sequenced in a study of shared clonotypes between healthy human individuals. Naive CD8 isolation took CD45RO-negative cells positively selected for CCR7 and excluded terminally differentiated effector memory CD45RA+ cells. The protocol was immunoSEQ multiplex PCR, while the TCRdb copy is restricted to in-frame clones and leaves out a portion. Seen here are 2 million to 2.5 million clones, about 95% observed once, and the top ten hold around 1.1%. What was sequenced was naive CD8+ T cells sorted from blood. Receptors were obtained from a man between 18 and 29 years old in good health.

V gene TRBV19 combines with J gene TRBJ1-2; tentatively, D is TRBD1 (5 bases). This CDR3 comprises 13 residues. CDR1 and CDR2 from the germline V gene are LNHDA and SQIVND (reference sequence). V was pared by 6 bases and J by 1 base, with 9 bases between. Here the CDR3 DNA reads TGTGCCAGTAGAGGGACGCATAACTATGGCTACACCTTC. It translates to CASRGTHNYGYTF.

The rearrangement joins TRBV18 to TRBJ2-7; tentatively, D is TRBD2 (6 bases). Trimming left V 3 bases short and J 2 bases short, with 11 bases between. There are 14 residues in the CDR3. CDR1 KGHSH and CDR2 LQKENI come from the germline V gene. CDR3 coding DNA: TGTGCCAGCTCACCGTCTAGCGCGGCCTACGAGCAGTACTTC. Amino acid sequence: CASSPSSAAYEQYF.

CDR3 loop: CASNVQGARGNTIYF. In nucleotides, the CDR3 is TGTGCCAGCAACGTACAGGGGGCGCGGGGAAACACCATATATTTT. The V gene is TRBV6-1, the J gene TRBJ1-3; 9 bases fit TRBD1. With 7 bases clipped from V and 4 bases from J, the junction kept 8 bases outside the gene matches. The CDR3 sequence is 15 residues long. The germline V gene has CDR1 MNHNS and CDR2 SASEGT.

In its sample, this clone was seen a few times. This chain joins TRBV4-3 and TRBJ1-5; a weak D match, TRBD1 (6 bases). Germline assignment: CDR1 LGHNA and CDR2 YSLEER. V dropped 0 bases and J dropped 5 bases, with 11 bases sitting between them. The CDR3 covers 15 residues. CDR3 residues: CASSQEAGGYQPQHF. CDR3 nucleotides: TGCGCCAGCAGCCAAGAGGCTGGGGGCTATCAGCCCCAGCATTTT.

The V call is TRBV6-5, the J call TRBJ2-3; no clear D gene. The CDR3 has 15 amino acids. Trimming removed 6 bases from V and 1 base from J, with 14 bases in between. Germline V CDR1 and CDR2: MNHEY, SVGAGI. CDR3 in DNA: TGTGCCAGCAGCCTCTTGGCGGCCGGCACAGATACGCAGTATTTT. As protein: CASSLLAAGTDTQYF.

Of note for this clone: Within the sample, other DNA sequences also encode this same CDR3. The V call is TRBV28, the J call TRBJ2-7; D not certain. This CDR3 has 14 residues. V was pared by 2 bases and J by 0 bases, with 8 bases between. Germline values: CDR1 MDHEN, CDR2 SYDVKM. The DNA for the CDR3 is TGTGCCAGCAGTTTAGCCGGCGACTCCTACGAGCAGTACTTC. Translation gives CASSLAGDSYEQYF.

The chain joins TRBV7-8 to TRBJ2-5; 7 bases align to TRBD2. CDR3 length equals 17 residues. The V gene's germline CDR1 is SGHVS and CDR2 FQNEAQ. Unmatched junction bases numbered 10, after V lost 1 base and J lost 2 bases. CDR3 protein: CASSLGWGGSPQETQYF. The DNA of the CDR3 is TGTGCCAGCAGCTTAGGTTGGGGCGGGAGCCCTCAAGAGACCCAGTACTTC. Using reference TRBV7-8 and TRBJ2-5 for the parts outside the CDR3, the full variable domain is GAGVSQSPRYKVAKRGQDVALRCDPISGHVSLFWYQQALGQGPEFLTYFQNEAQLDKSGLPSDRFFAERPEGSVSTLKIQRTQQEDSAVYLCASSLGWGGSPQETQYFGPGTRLLVL.

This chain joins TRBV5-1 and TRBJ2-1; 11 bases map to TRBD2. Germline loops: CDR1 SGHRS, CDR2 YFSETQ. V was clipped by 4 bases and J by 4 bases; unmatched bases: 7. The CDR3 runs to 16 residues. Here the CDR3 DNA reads TGCGCCAGCAGCCACTGGGGGACTAGCGGATACAATGAGCAGTTCTTC. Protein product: CASSHWGTSGYNEQFF. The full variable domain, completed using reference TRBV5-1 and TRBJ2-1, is KAGVTQTPRYLIKTRGQQVTLSCSPISGHRSVSWYQQTPGQGLQFLFEYFSETQRNKGNFPGRFSGRQFSNSRSEMNVSTLELGDSALYLCASSHWGTSGYNEQFFGPGTRLTVL.

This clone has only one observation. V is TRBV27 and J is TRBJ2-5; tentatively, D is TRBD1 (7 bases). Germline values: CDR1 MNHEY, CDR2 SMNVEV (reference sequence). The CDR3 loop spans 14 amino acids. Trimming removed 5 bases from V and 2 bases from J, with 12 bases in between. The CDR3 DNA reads TGTGCCAGCAGTCCGGCAGGGGGGCAAGAGACCCAGTACTTC. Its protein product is CASSPAGGQETQYF.

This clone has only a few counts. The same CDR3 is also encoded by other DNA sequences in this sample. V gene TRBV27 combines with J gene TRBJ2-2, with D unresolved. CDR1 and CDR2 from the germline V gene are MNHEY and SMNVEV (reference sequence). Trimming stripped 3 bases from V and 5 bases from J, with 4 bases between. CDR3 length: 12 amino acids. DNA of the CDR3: TGTGCCAGCAGTTTGGGTACCGGGGAGCTGTTTTTT. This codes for CASSLGTGELFF.

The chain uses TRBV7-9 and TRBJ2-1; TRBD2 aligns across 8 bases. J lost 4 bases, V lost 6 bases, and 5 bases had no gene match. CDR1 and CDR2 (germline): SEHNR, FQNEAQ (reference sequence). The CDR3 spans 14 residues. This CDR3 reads CASRTSDGYNEQFF. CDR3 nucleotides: TGTGCCAGCAGGACTAGCGATGGATACAATGAGCAGTTCTTC.

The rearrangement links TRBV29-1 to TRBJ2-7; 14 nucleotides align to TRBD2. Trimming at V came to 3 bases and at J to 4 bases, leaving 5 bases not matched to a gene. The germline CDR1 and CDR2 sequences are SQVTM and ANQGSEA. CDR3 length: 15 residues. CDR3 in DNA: TGCAGCGTTGAGGGAGGACTAGCGGGGGGTTACGAGCAGTACTTC. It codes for CSVEGGLAGGYEQYF.

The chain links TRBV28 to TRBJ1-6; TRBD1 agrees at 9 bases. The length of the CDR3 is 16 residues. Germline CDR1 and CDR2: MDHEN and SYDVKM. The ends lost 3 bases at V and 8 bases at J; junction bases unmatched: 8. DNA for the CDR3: TGTGCCAGCAGTTTGGGAATCGGGACAGGGCATTCACCCCTCCACTTT. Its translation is CASSLGIGTGHSPLHF.

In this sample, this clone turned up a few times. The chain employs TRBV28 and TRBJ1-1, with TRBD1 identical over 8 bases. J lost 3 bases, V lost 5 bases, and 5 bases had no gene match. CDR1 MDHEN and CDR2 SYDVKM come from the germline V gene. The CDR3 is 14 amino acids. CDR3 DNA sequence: TGTGCCAGCAGTGCAGGGGGCGAGGACACTGAAGCTTTCTTT. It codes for CASSAGGEDTEAFF.

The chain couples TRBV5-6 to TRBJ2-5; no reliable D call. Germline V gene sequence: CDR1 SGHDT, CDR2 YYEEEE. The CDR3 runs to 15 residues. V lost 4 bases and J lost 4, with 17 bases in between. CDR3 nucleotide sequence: TGTGCCAGCAGCCATGTAAATCCGCCCGGAGAGACCCAGTACTTC. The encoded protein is CASSHVNPPGETQYF.

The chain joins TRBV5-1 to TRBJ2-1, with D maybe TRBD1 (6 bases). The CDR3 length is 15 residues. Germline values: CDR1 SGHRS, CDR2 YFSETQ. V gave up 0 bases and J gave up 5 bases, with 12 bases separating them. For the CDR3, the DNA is TGCGCCAGCAGCTTGGTTGGGACACCGCACAATGAGCAGTTCTTC. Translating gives CASSLVGTPHNEQFF.

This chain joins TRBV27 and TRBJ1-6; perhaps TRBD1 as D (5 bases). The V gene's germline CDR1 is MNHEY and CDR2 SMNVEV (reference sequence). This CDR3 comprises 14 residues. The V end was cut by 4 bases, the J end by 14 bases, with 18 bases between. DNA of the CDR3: TGTGCCAGCAGTTCCTTGAATTGGGGCGGGGCCCTCCACTTT. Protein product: CASSSLNWGGALHF.

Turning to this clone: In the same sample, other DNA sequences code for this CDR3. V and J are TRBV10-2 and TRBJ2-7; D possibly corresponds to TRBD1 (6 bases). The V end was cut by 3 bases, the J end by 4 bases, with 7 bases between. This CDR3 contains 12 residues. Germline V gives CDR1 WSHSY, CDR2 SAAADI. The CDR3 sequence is CASSEGGYEQYF. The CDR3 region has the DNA TGCGCCAGCAGTGAAGGGGGTTACGAGCAGTACTTC.